The 4 T cell receptor beta chains below come from one sample, sequenced in a study of blood T cell repertoires in COVID-19. Method: immunoSEQ multiplex PCR; TCRdb's copy keeps in-frame clones and lacks some. The sample has fewer than 200,000 clones, more than 75% seen once. The sequenced sample was peripheral blood. The receptors come from a man in his forties with acute or convalescent COVID-19.

The rearrangement uses TRBV19 and TRBJ2-7; D is perhaps TRBD1 (5 bases). This CDR3 comprises 10 residues. The germline V and J ends were trimmed by 9 bases and 3 bases, with 6 bases remaining between them. Germline values: CDR1 LNHDA, CDR2 SQIVND (reference sequence). The CDR3 loop is CASDSYEQYF. The CDR3, as DNA: TGTGCCAGCGACAGCTACGAGCAGTACTTC.

V and J are TRBV15 and TRBJ2-1, with TRBD2 as a possible D gene (5 bases). CDR3 size: 12 residues. CDR1 is LNHNV and CDR2 is YYDKDF in the germline V gene (reference sequence). Trimming took off 8 bases at V and 3 bases at J, with 8 bases between the two ends. The CDR3 DNA is TGTGCCACCCGTGGGAGCTACAATGAGCAGTTCTTC. It is translated as CATRGSYNEQFF.

This clone was seen more than once but under ten times. V is TRBV5-4 and J is TRBJ1-2, with D possibly matching TRBD1 (5 bases). From germline, CDR1 is SGHNT and CDR2 YYREEE (reference sequence). The CDR3 runs to 13 residues. The V end lost 1 base, the J end lost 5 bases, and 9 bases lay between the germline ends. Written as DNA, the CDR3 is TGTGCCAGCAGCTTGAGTCAGGGATATGGCTACACCTTC. Translated, it gives CASSLSQGYGYTF.

V usage is TRBV5-6 and J usage is TRBJ1-1; D is perhaps TRBD1 (5 bases). The CDR3 has 13 residues. Germline CDR1 and CDR2: SGHDT and YYEEEE. Trimming removed 7 bases at V and 5 bases at J, with 15 bases between. In DNA, the CDR3 is TGTGCCAGCGGGACTGGACTTGGGACTGAAGCTTTCTTT. Its protein product is CASGTGLGTEAFF.